A single sample gave rise to the 9 T cell receptor beta chains below, sequenced in a study of cytomegalovirus exposure and HLA in healthy donors (TCRdb year 2017). Library preparation was by the immunoSEQ multiplex PCR assay. For the multiplex PCR, a mixture combining 60 forward primers for TCR Vbeta segments and 13 reverse primers for TCR Jbeta segments was used. TCRdb's version of the immuneACCESS table is confined to in-frame rearrangements and falls short of the full clone set. An unresolved V gene accounts for under half of the shortfall where checked; the remainder is of unknown origin. This sample's table contains about 140,000 clones. The ten largest clones represent approximately 2.6% of the sample. Sequenced: PBMCs. The source is a man between 40 and 49 years old in good health and CMV-seronegative.

Notes on this clone: At one boundary the junction diverges from the germline segment, which might be a read error. The chain links TRBV29-1 to TRBJ2-5, with D possibly being TRBD1 (5 bases). CDR3 size: 14 residues. Germline CDR1 is SQVTM and CDR2 is ANQGSEA. The CDR3 sequence: CSVQEGAVGETQYF. Here the CDR3 DNA reads TGCAGCGTTCAAGAAGGGGCCGTGGGAGAGACCCAGTACTTC.

The rearrangement links TRBV9 to TRBJ2-5; 8 nucleotides line up with TRBD1. This CDR3 contains 14 residues. Germline V gives CDR1 SGDLS, CDR2 YYNGEE. V shed 3 bases and J 4 bases; nucleotides not matched to a gene: 5. The CDR3 DNA reads as TGTGCCAGCAGCGCCGGGGACAGGACAGAGACCCAGTACTTC. Translated, it gives CASSAGDRTETQYF.

Of note for this clone: Other DNA sequences of this sample code for an identical CDR3. This chain uses TRBV7-2 with TRBJ2-2, with D uncertain. Deletions cut 4 bases from V and 2 bases from J, with 5 bases between. The length of the CDR3 is 13 residues. Germline V CDR1 and CDR2: SGHTA, FQGNSA. Here the CDR3 reads CASSSVNTGELFF. CDR3 bases: TGTGCCAGCAGCTCCGTTAACACCGGGGAGCTGTTTTTT.

V gene TRBV6-6 combines with J gene TRBJ1-5, with TRBD1 identical over 8 bases. The CDR3 totals 14 residues. Germline V lookup: CDR1 MNHNY, CDR2 SVGAGI (reference sequence). With V trimmed by 4 bases and J by 4 bases, 3 bases remained unmatched. CDR3 sequence reads: CASSSQGANQPQHF. DNA for the CDR3: TGTGCCAGCAGTTCTCAGGGGGCTAATCAGCCCCAGCATTTT.

The CDR3: CASSVGGGNQPQHF. CDR3 nucleotides: TGTGCCAGCAGCGTAGGGGGAGGCAATCAGCCCCAGCATTTT. V and J are TRBV9 and TRBJ1-5; the D is unclear. Trimming shortened V by 0 bases and J by 2 bases, and 6 bases separated the two germline ends. The CDR3 loop spans 14 amino acids. Germline V gene data show CDR1 as SGDLS and CDR2 as YYNGEE.

A note on this clone: The sample has other DNA sequences that encode this CDR3 too. The chain is built from TRBV5-1 and TRBJ1-3; D remains unclear. V gave up 0 bases and J gave up 4 bases, with 8 bases separating them. Germline values: CDR1 SGHRS, CDR2 YFSETQ. The length of the CDR3 is 14 residues. CDR3 protein: CASSLAGYGNTIYF. The DNA for the CDR3 is TGCGCCAGCAGCTTGGCAGGTTACGGAAACACCATATATTTT.

This sequence joins TRBV4-1 and TRBJ2-5, with 12 bases lining up with TRBD1. The germline V gene encodes CDR1 MGHRA and CDR2 YSYEKL. The CDR3 consists of 16 residues. With 4 bases clipped from V and 5 bases from J, the junction kept 8 bases outside the gene matches. The CDR3 region has the DNA TGCGCCAGCAGCCCGTTGAAGGGACAGGGGGCGGAGACCCAGTACTTC. It yields the protein CASSPLKGQGAETQYF.

V gene TRBV18 combines with J gene TRBJ1-2; 7 nucleotides match TRBD1. V lost 1 base, J lost 8 bases, and 7 bases stayed unmatched. Per germline, CDR1 KGHSH and CDR2 LQKENI. The CDR3 has 14 residues. The CDR3 region has the DNA TGTGCCAGCTCACCACAGGGGGCGATCCCCGGCTACACCTTC. This gives the protein CASSPQGAIPGYTF.

The CDR3 spells CASSIGQGVRGYTF. Here the CDR3 DNA reads TGTGCCAGTAGTATCGGACAGGGGGTGCGTGGCTACACCTTC. V is TRBV19 and J is TRBJ1-2; TRBD1 matches at 10 bases. Trimming removed 3 bases from V and 7 bases from J; junction bases left unmatched: 5. The CDR3 runs 14 residues. Germline V lookup: CDR1 LNHDA, CDR2 SQIVND (reference sequence).